The 30 T cell receptor beta chains below all came from one sample that was sequenced in a study of blood T cell repertoires in COVID-19. Some clones are missing from TCRdb's copy, which holds only in-frame ones; the method was immunoSEQ multiplex PCR. Counted here are about 97,000 clones, roughly 81% occurring once; the ten biggest clones make up about 9.9%. The sequencing sample was made of peripheral blood. The receptors stem from a man aged 35 to 55 with active or convalescent COVID-19.

This clone has a single count. This rearrangement joins TRBV5-1 to TRBJ2-2, with 7 bases lining up with TRBD2. Germline CDR1 SGHRS, CDR2 YFSETQ. CDR3 length: 16 amino acids. The V segment lost 1 base and the J segment 3 bases; nucleotides outside the gene matches: 6. Here the CDR3 DNA reads TGCGCCAGCAGCTTGAGGCAGGGAGGGGACACCGGGGAGCTGTTTTTT. Protein product: CASSLRQGGDTGELFF.

The genes are TRBV12-3 or TRBV12-4 and TRBJ2-5; the D gene is possibly TRBD1 (5 bases). V gave up 7 bases and J gave up 5 bases, with 8 bases separating them. There are 11 residues in the CDR3. Here the CDR3 DNA reads TGTGCCAGCAAACAGGCCGAGACCCAGTACTTC. Its protein product is CASKQAETQYF.

CDR3 loop: CASSYSRITSGNTIYF. The CDR3 DNA follows: TGTGCCAGCAGTTACTCGAGGATAACCTCTGGAAACACCATATATTTT. The chain is built from TRBV6-5 and TRBJ1-3; D uncertain. Trimming shortened V by 0 bases and J by 0 bases, and 9 bases separated the two germline ends. Germline values: CDR1 MNHEY, CDR2 SVGAGI. The CDR3 sequence is 16 residues long.

V is TRBV3-1 (or the pseudogene TRBV3-2) and J is TRBJ2-1; D ambiguous. Germline CDR1 is LGHDT and CDR2 is YNNKEL (reference sequence). There are 16 residues in the CDR3. The V end lost 0 bases, the J end lost 0 bases, and 9 bases lay between the germline ends. CDR3 DNA: TGTGCCAGCAGCCAAGATCTCCTGAGCTCCTACAATGAGCAGTTCTTC. Residues: CASSQDLLSSYNEQFF.

The J gene is TRBJ2-3, the V gene TRBV14; 8 nucleotides align to TRBD1. V trimming: 4 bases; J trimming: 6 bases; junction bases outside the gene matches: 6. The germline V gene has CDR1 SGHDN and CDR2 FVKESK. The CDR3 is made up of 14 amino acids. The CDR3 spells CASSRHQGADTQYF. The CDR3 DNA follows: TGTGCCAGCAGCCGACACCAGGGGGCGGATACGCAGTATTTT.

This clone was picked up a small number of times. V gene TRBV5-5 combines with J gene TRBJ2-3; D not certain. The CDR3 runs 13 residues. Germline-derived CDR1 and CDR2 are SGHKS and YYEKEE (reference sequence). Trimming shortened V by 4 bases and J by 5 bases, and 11 bases separated the two germline ends. The CDR3: CASSRNPGDTQYF. The CDR3 DNA follows: TGTGCCAGCAGCAGGAATCCAGGAGATACGCAGTATTTT.

The chain is built from TRBV7-2 and TRBJ2-1, with TRBD1 matching over 9 bases. After removal of 5 bases from V and 6 bases from J, the junction contained 8 bases not matched to a gene. The germline V gene has CDR1 SGHTA and CDR2 FQGNSA. This CDR3 region has 15 residues. The CDR3 region has the DNA TGTGCCAGCAGCAGGACCCCGGGACAGGGCAATGAGCAGTTCTTC. Protein: CASSRTPGQGNEQFF.

J is TRBJ2-1 and V is TRBV19, with 12 bases matching TRBD2. Losses at the gene ends were 3 bases for V and 8 bases for J; bases not matched to a gene: 5. The CDR3 sequence is 15 residues long. Per the germline V gene, CDR1 is LNHDA and CDR2 is SQIVND (reference sequence). The CDR3 region is CASSIRTSGADEQFF. The CDR3 coding sequence is TGTGCCAGTAGTATCAGGACTAGCGGGGCGGATGAGCAGTTCTTC. Full variable domain (rest looked up from reference TRBV19 and TRBJ2-1): DGGITQSPKYLFRKEGQNVTLSCEQNLNHDAMYWYRQDPGQGLRLIYYSQIVNDFQKGDIAEGYSVSREKKESFPLTVTSAQKNPTAFYLCASSIRTSGADEQFFGPGTRLTVL.

This chain uses TRBV7-9 with TRBJ2-7; maybe TRBD1 (6 bases). The CDR3 consists of 14 residues. CDR1 and CDR2 from the germline V gene are SEHNR and FQNEAQ (reference sequence). V was pared by 5 bases and J by 2 bases, with 13 bases between. The CDR3 region has the DNA TGTGCCAGCAGCCATCGGGACACAACCTACGAGCAGTACTTC. This codes for CASSHRDTTYEQYF.

This chain links TRBV3-1 (or the pseudogene TRBV3-2) with TRBJ2-7, with 9 bases that match TRBD2. This CDR3 region has 17 residues. The junction had 7 bases not matched to a gene; V was cut back by 0 bases and J by 1 base. CDR1 and CDR2 (germline): LGHDT, YNNKEL (reference sequence). CDR3 sequence reads: CASSQDSGGPRSYEQYF. The CDR3 bases are TGTGCCAGCAGCCAAGATAGCGGGGGTCCTCGATCCTACGAGCAGTACTTC.

The chain combines TRBV7-9 with TRBJ2-1, with D unclear. CDR3 size: 14 residues. The V gene lost 3 bases and the J gene lost 7 bases, with 13 bases spanning the gap. Germline V gene sequence: CDR1 SEHNR, CDR2 FQNEAQ (reference sequence). CDR3 sequence: CASSFEPVENEQFF. In nucleotides, the CDR3 is TGTGCCAGCAGCTTCGAGCCGGTTGAGAATGAGCAGTTCTTC.

This chain links TRBV7-2 with TRBJ2-5; 13 nucleotides line up with TRBD2. CDR1 and CDR2 from the germline V gene are SGHTA and FQGNSA. This CDR3 comprises 16 residues. V lost 1 base to trimming and J lost 1 base; unmatched junction nucleotides: 0. The CDR3 DNA sequence: TGTGCCAGCAGCTTAGGGACTAGCGGGGGCCAAGAGACCCAGTACTTC. It is translated as CASSLGTSGGQETQYF.

V usage is TRBV11-2 and J usage is TRBJ2-4; tentatively, D is TRBD2 (6 bases). Trimming stripped 3 bases from V and 0 bases from J, with 9 bases between. The CDR3 contains 15 residues. Germline V lookup: CDR1 SGHAT, CDR2 FQNNGV. CDR3: CASSFGGLAKNIQYF. The CDR3, as DNA: TGTGCCAGCAGCTTTGGGGGGTTAGCCAAAAACATTCAGTACTTC.

This chain uses TRBV10-1 with TRBJ2-3; 7 positions agree with TRBD2. Germline V gives CDR1 WNHNN, CDR2 SYGVQD (reference sequence). This CDR3 is 14 amino acids long. V was pared by 5 bases and J by 0 bases, with 2 bases of the junction left unmatched. The CDR3 sequence: CASSRDYSTDTQYF. In DNA form, the CDR3 reads TGCGCCAGCAGTCGGGACTATAGCACAGATACGCAGTATTTT.

V is TRBV13 and J is TRBJ2-5, with D possibly TRBD2 on 7 matching bases. Trimming stripped 5 bases from V and 4 bases from J, with 17 bases between. Looked up from germline, CDR1 is PRHDT and CDR2 is FYEKMQ (reference sequence). There are 15 residues in the CDR3. CDR3 sequence: CASSLRRGGRETQYF. DNA for the CDR3: TGTGCCAGCAGCCTACGAAGGGGGGGGAGAGAGACCCAGTACTTC. The full variable domain, its missing parts supplied by reference TRBV13 and TRBJ2-5, is AAGVIQSPRHLIKEKRETATLKCYPIPRHDTVYWYQQGPGQDPQFLISFYEKMQSDKGSIPDRFSAQQFSDYHSELNMSSLELGDSALYFCASSLRRGGRETQYFGPGTRLLVL.

The genes are TRBV6-5 and TRBJ1-1, with 7 bases that match TRBD1. CDR3 length: 14 amino acids. Germline CDR1 MNHEY, CDR2 SVGAGI. V was pared by 6 bases and J by 0 bases, with 4 bases of the junction left unmatched. CDR3 sequence reads: CASSRDRMNTEAFF. CDR3 DNA sequence: TGTGCCAGCAGCCGGGACAGAATGAACACTGAAGCTTTCTTT.

The rearrangement joins TRBV6-5 to TRBJ2-3; D gene unclear. This CDR3 has 13 amino acids. Germline assignment: CDR1 MNHEY and CDR2 SVGAGI. V dropped 6 bases and J dropped 5 bases, with 12 bases sitting between them. The CDR3 DNA follows: TGTGCCAGCAGGGGCAACAGTGAAGATACGCAGTATTTT. This gives the protein CASRGNSEDTQYF.

The chain couples TRBV19 to TRBJ1-6; 10 nucleotides line up with TRBD1. Per the germline V gene, CDR1 is LNHDA and CDR2 is SQIVND (reference sequence). With V trimmed by 5 bases and J by 7 bases, 8 bases remained unmatched. This CDR3 has 16 amino acids. CDR3 DNA: TGTGCCAGTAGTTTGACCGGGACAGGGGTGAATTCACCCCTCCACTTT. Amino acid sequence: CASSLTGTGVNSPLHF.

The rearrangement links TRBV19 to TRBJ2-5; possible D gene TRBD2, 6 bases. V was trimmed by 5 bases and J by 1 base, leaving 11 bases between them. The CDR3 totals 14 residues. CDR1 is LNHDA, CDR2 SQIVND, per germline (reference sequence). The CDR3 here is CASSRGGGQETQYF. Written as DNA, the CDR3 is TGTGCCAGTAGTCGTGGGGGAGGCCAAGAGACCCAGTACTTC.

This clone appeared once. As DNA, the CDR3 is TGTGCCTGGAGTGTAGACCCGGCGGGCAATCAGCCCCAGCATTTT. This encodes CAWSVDPAGNQPQHF. This chain connects TRBV30 to TRBJ1-5; no reliable D call. The CDR3 spans 15 residues. Deletions cut 0 bases from V and 2 bases from J, with 11 bases between. The V gene's germline CDR1 is GTSNPN and CDR2 SVGIG (reference sequence). Based on the CDR3 plus reference TRBV30 and TRBJ1-5, the full variable domain is SQTIHQWPATLVQPVGSPLSLECTVEGTSNPNLYWYRQAAGRGLQLLFYSVGIGQISSEVPQNLSASRPQDRQFILSSKKLLLSDSGFYLCAWSVDPAGNQPQHFGDGTRLSIL.

This chain joins TRBV5-6 and TRBJ1-1; tentative D call: TRBD1 (6 bases). V lost 4 bases to trimming and J lost 4 bases, with 14 bases between them. This CDR3 region has 14 residues. Germline lookup yields CDR1 SGHDT and CDR2 YYEEEE. The CDR3 loop is CASSVYRVATEAFF. Here the CDR3 DNA reads TGTGCCAGCAGCGTATACAGGGTTGCCACTGAAGCTTTCTTT.

The rearrangement links TRBV21-1 to TRBJ2-7; the table gives TRBD1 as D, unverified against the DNA. TRBV21-1 is noted as a pseudogene. The CDR3 runs to 17 residues. The CDR3 sequence: CASSLREGQGDYYEQYF. The CDR3 DNA reads as TGTGCCAGCAGCCTACGAGAGGGACAGGGTGATTACTACGAGCAGTACTTC.

This rearrangement joins TRBV12-5 to TRBJ1-5; 8 nucleotides align to TRBD1. Germline V gives CDR1 LGHNT, CDR2 FRNRAP. This CDR3 spans 17 amino acids. After removal of 1 base from V and 0 bases from J, the junction contained 5 bases not matched to a gene. As DNA, the CDR3 is TGTGCTAGTGGTTTGGGACAGGGGAGGGGTAGCAATCAGCCCCAGCATTTT. Its protein product is CASGLGQGRGSNQPQHF.

This chain uses TRBV9 with TRBJ2-5, with D perhaps matching TRBD2 (5 bases). This CDR3 comprises 16 residues. The germline CDR1 and CDR2 sequences are SGDLS and YYNGEE. Trimming cost V 0 bases and J 1 base, with 13 bases left between them. CDR3 DNA: TGTGCCAGCAGCGTAGACCCCGGACTGCTCCAAGAGACCCAGTACTTC. Translating it yields CASSVDPGLLQETQYF.

The rearrangement uses TRBV7-2 and TRBJ2-5; 12 bases match TRBD2. Germline V gene lookup returns CDR1 SGHTA and CDR2 FQGNSA. This CDR3 spans 16 amino acids. J was trimmed by 5 bases and V by 0 bases; bases with no gene match: 4. The CDR3 DNA is TGTGCCAGCAGCTTAGCTCGCGGGACTAGCGGGGAGACCCAGTACTTC. Protein: CASSLARGTSGETQYF.

The chain uses TRBV7-8 and TRBJ2-7, with 9 bases lining up with TRBD1. This CDR3 has 17 amino acids. Trimming took 1 base from V and 5 from J; bases not matched to a gene: 12. Germline V gene sequence: CDR1 SGHVS, CDR2 FQNEAQ. DNA for the CDR3: TGTGCCAGCAGCTTAGGAGGAGGCGGGACAGGGCGGCACGAGCAGTACTTC. Its protein product is CASSLGGGGTGRHEQYF.

The V call is TRBV3-1 (or the pseudogene TRBV3-2), the J call TRBJ2-5, with TRBD2 as a possible D gene (6 bases). This CDR3 is built from 14 residues. Deletions cut 2 bases from V and 4 bases from J, with 11 bases between. Germline V gene sequence: CDR1 LGHDT, CDR2 YNNKEL (reference sequence). The CDR3 DNA follows: TGTGCCAGCAGCCAACGAGGAGGGGCAGAGACCCAGTACTTC. Amino acid sequence: CASSQRGGAETQYF.

The rearrangement joins TRBV29-1 to TRBJ1-4; maybe TRBD1 (6 bases). Germline V gene sequence: CDR1 SQVTM, CDR2 ANQGSEA. The CDR3 has 13 amino acids. The germline V and J ends were trimmed by 5 bases and 3 bases, with 10 bases remaining between them. CDR3 in amino acids: CSVQGRSNEKLFF. Here the CDR3 DNA reads TGCAGCGTTCAGGGGCGTTCTAATGAAAAACTGTTTTTT.

The V gene is TRBV9, the J gene TRBJ2-5, with D possibly matching TRBD1 (5 bases). CDR3 size: 13 residues. Germline CDR1 is SGDLS and CDR2 is YYNGEE. Trimming removed 4 bases at V and 5 bases at J, with 12 bases between. Written as DNA, the CDR3 is TGTGCCAGCAGCCCCCCAGGGTTGGAGACCCAGTACTTC. Translating it yields CASSPPGLETQYF.

The chain has TRBV18 and TRBJ2-7, with a weak D call TRBD2 (7 bases). Germline CDR1 is KGHSH and CDR2 is LQKENI. This CDR3 spans 15 amino acids. V lost 3 bases to trimming and J lost 5 bases, with 17 bases between them. The CDR3 is CASSPSGGRVNEQYF. CDR3 DNA: TGTGCCAGCTCACCTTCGGGGGGCAGGGTAAACGAGCAGTACTTC.